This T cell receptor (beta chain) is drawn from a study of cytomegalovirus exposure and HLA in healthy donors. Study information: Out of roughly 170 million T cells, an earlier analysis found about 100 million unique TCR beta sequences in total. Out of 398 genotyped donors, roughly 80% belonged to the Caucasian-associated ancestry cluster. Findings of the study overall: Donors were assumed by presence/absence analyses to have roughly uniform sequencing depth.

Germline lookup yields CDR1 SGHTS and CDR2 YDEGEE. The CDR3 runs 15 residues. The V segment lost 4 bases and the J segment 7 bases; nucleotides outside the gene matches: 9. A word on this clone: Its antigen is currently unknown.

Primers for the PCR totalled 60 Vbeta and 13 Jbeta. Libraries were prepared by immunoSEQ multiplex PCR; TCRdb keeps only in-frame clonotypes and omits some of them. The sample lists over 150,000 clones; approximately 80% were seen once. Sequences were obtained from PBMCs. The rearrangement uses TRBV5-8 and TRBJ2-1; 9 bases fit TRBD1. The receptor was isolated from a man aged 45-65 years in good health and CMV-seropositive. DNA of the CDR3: TGTGCCAGCAGCCCGGGACAGGGCGGTGTGAATGAGCAGTTCTTC. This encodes CASSPGQGGVNEQFF. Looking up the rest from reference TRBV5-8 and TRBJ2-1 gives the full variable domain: EAGVTQSPTHLIKTRGQQATLRCSPISGHTSVYWYQQALGLGLQFLLWYDEGEERNRGNFPPRFSGRQFPNYSSELNVNALELEDSALYLCASSPGQGGVNEQFFGPGTRLTVL.